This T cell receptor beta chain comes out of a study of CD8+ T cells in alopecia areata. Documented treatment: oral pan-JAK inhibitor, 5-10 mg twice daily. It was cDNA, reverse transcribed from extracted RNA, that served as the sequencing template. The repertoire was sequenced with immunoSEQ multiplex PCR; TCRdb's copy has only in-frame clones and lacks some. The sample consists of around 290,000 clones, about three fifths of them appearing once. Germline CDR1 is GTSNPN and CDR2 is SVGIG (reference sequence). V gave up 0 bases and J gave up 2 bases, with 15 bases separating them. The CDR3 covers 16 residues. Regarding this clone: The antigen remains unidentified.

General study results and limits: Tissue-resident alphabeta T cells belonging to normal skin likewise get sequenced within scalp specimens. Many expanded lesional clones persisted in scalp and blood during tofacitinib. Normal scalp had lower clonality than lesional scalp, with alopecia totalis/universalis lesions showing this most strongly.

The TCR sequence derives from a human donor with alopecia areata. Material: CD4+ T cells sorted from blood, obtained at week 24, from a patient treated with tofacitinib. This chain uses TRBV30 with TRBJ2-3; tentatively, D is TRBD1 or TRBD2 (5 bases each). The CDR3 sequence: CAWSVELRGITDTQYF. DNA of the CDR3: TGTGCCTGGAGTGTCGAATTGAGGGGAATCACAGATACGCAGTATTTT.